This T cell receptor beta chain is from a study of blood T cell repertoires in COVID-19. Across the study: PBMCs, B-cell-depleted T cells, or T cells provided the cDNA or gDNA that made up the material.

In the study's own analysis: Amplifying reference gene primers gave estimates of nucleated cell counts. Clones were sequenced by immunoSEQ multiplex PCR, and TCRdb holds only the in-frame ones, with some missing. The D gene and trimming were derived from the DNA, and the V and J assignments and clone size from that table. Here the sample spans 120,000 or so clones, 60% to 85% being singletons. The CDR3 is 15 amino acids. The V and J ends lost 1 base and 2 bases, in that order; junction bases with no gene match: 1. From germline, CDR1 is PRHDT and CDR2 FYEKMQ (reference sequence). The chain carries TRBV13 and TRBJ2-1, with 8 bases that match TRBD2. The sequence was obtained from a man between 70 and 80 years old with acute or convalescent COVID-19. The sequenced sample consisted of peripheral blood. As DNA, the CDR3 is TGTGCCAGCAGCTTAGTTAGCGGGGCCTACAATGAGCAGTTCTTC. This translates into CASSLVSGAYNEQFF. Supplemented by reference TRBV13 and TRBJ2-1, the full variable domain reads AAGVIQSPRHLIKEKRETATLKCYPIPRHDTVYWYQQGPGQDPQFLISFYEKMQSDKGSIPDRFSAQQFSDYHSELNMSSLELGDSALYFCASSLVSGAYNEQFFGPGTRLTVL.